Listed below are T cell receptor beta chains from one sample, sequenced in a study of blood T cell repertoires in COVID-19. Generated by immunoSEQ multiplex PCR, the TCRdb table keeps only in-frame clones and is missing some. The sample yields about 170,000 clones, roughly 86% seen once. Sequencing input: peripheral blood. These TCRs come from an elderly woman with COVID-19, enrolled during active disease. Both conserved end residues are part of each CDR3. Size values are once, few and many counts, or a class for expanded clones, and some rows have none.

v_gene | abundance | CDR3aa
TRBV25-1 | few | CASSDQTGDEKLFF
TRBV5-4 | NA | CASSLNPNRETEAFF
TRBV15 | NA | CATSRGGSTSNEQFF
TRBV5-5 | NA | CASSGRQGSNTEAFF
TRBV27 | NA | CASSFGTANTGELFF
TRBV7-8 | NA | CASSQIAIMDGFREPQHF
TRBV28 | NA | CASSLGGQIVFF
TRBV6-5 | NA | CASNRLAGGADTQYF
TRBV27 | NA | CASTTRQGGGYTF
TRBV5-1 | NA | CASTPVGASGGSGANVLTF
TRBV3-1/TRBV3-2 | NA | CASSQATGRGYYEQYF
TRBV18 | NA | CASSRLPTGEYEQFF
TRBV28 | NA | CASSKTWAGYEQYF
TRBV6-5 | NA | CASSAVNEQYF
TRBV19 | once | CAGGYRGYQPQHF
TRBV28 | NA | CASSFPGLAYYNEQFF
TRBV18 | NA | CASSPVRDSYGYTF
TRBV7-9 | NA | CAFAQGGAADTQYF
TRBV6-7 | NA | CASRAGTPPYNEQFF
TRBV6-2/TRBV6-3 | NA | CASSQVSAGQFF
TRBV7-9 | NA | CASSLATRSTDTQYF
TRBV18 | NA | CASSPSRGYEQYF
TRBV5-4 | NA | CASSTRDRGRTEAFF
TRBV6-1 | NA | CASNTGQSAFF
TRBV7-3 | NA | CASSPSLQGGGRWDTGELFF